The present entry profiles one T cell receptor (beta chain) with its context. Its antigen is still unknown. This entry belongs to a study of shared clonotypes between healthy human individuals. The method was immunoSEQ multiplex PCR; TCRdb's version includes in-frame clones alone and lacks a portion of them. The profile shows roughly 2.1 million clones, more than 85% of them singletons. Germline CDR1 SEHNR, CDR2 FQNEAQ (reference sequence). The CDR3 length is 11 residues. Trimming cost V 5 bases and J 8 bases, with 7 bases left between them. In the naive CD8 group, cells lacked CD45RO and were positively selected for CCR7, so terminally differentiated effector memory CD45RA+ cells were left out. General observations from the study: When compared with the clonotypes that were shared by all four sorted-subset donors, the non-shared clonotypes turned out to have lower generation probabilities. Estimated richness was generally greater in naive than memory subsets. Rarefaction curves obtained for sorted subsets showed sequencing incomplete despite large depth.

The source of this sequence is a man between 18 and 35 years old in good health. Some clones in this sample may be carry-over from other donors' samples. The sample consisted of naive CD8+ T cells from PBMCs. This sequence joins TRBV7-9 and TRBJ2-1; possibly TRBD2 for D (6 bases). In DNA form, the CDR3 reads TGTGCCAGCAGCACTAGCTATGAGCAGTTCTTC. Amino acid sequence: CASSTSYEQFF.